What follows are 18 T cell receptor beta chains derived from one specimen sequenced in a study of T-cell memory formation after mild COVID-19. From the 5' RACE reads, TCRdb called clonotypes with MiXCR, one entry per CDR3 protein. Of about 390,000 distinct CDR3 sequences in the sample, about 17% were seen once. Sequenced: PBMCs or a T cell subset sorted from them (not recorded which). The receptor source for this set is a young man who had mild COVID-19 (a few samples of this study predate the infection). Cell type and time point are not known.

V usage is TRBV21-1 and J usage is TRBJ2-3; the listed D gene, TRBD1, was not tested against the DNA. TRBV21-1 has pseudogene status. CDR3 length: 16 residues. CDR3 region: CASSSRDHPSGDTQYF. CDR3 nucleotides: TGTGCCAGCAGCTCTCGAGACCACCCCTCGGGAGATACGCAGTATTTT.

The rearrangement joins TRBV20-1 to TRBJ1-1, with D maybe TRBD1 (5 bases). The CDR3 sequence is 13 residues long. Germline CDR1 and CDR2: DFQATT and SNEGSKA (reference sequence). With 2 bases removed from V and 1 base from J, the gap between germline ends came to 8 bases. This chain's CDR3 is CSARPDRNTEAFF. The CDR3 DNA reads TGCAGTGCTAGACCAGACAGGAACACTGAAGCTTTCTTT.

The V gene is TRBV5-1, the J gene TRBJ2-2, with D tentatively TRBD1 (6 bases). CDR3 length: 15 residues. CDR1 is SGHRS and CDR2 is YFSETQ in the germline V gene. With 4 bases removed from V and 0 bases from J, the gap between germline ends came to 10 bases. CDR3: CASSTGTTNTGELFF. In DNA form, the CDR3 reads TGCGCCAGCAGCACCGGGACAACGAACACCGGGGAGCTGTTTTTT.

This clonotype was detected many times. The chain links TRBV5-6 to TRBJ2-5; a weak D match, TRBD2 (6 bases). Per the germline V gene, CDR1 is SGHDT and CDR2 is YYEEEE. V dropped 0 bases and J dropped 2 bases, with 11 bases sitting between them. This CDR3 has 15 amino acids. In nucleotides, the CDR3 is TGTGCCAGCAGCTTGGCCGGGGGAACACAAGAGACCCAGTACTTC. Translating it yields CASSLAGGTQETQYF.

This clonotype was detected many times. The chain carries TRBV12-3 or TRBV12-4 and TRBJ2-1, with TRBD2 matching over 9 bases. J lost 9 bases, V lost 3 bases, and 6 bases had no gene match. The CDR3 consists of 14 residues. The CDR3 here is CASSLRLAGSEQFF. As DNA, the CDR3 is TGTGCCAGCAGTTTGAGGCTAGCGGGGAGTGAGCAGTTCTTC.

The chain is built from TRBV4-1 and TRBJ2-7, with D perhaps matching TRBD1 or TRBD2 (5 bases each). The CDR3 totals 16 residues. The germline gives CDR1 MGHRA, CDR2 YSYEKL. Between the trimmed V and J ends, which lost 0 bases and 2 bases, there was a span of 14 bases. The CDR3 reads CASSQETGQGAYEQYF. CDR3 DNA: TGCGCCAGCAGCCAAGAGACGGGGCAGGGCGCCTACGAGCAGTACTTC.

The genes are TRBV10-2 and TRBJ1-1, with D perhaps matching TRBD1 (5 bases). Trimming took off 4 bases at V and 3 bases at J, with 9 bases between the two ends. CDR1 and CDR2 from the germline V gene are WSHSY and SAAADI. The CDR3 is 13 amino acids. In DNA form, the CDR3 reads TGCGCCAGCAGTGGTGGGGCGCACACTGAAGCTTTCTTT. It yields the protein CASSGGAHTEAFF.

The chain uses TRBV5-1 and TRBJ1-2, with D tentatively TRBD1 (5 bases). Trimming removed 4 bases from V and 5 bases from J, with 18 bases in between. This CDR3 is 15 amino acids long. CDR1 and CDR2 (germline): SGHRS, YFSETQ. CDR3 loop: CASSATPGTGYGYTF. CDR3 bases: TGCGCCAGCAGCGCCACACCAGGGACTGGATATGGCTACACCTTC.

This clonotype has just a few counts. The rearrangement joins TRBV7-2 to TRBJ2-3; D uncertain. The V gene lost 6 bases and the J gene lost 2 bases, with 9 bases spanning the gap. This CDR3 has 13 amino acids. CDR1 and CDR2 from the germline V gene are SGHTA and FQGNSA. CDR3 nucleotide sequence: TGTGCCAGCAGTTCCCAGCTCACAGATACGCAGTATTTT. It yields the protein CASSSQLTDTQYF. Filled out from reference TRBV7-2 and TRBJ2-3, the complete variable domain reads GAGVSQSPSNKVTEKGKDVELRCDPISGHTALYWYRQSLGQGLEFLIYFQGNSAPDKSGLPSDRFSAERTGGSVSTLTIQRTQQEDSAVYLCASSSQLTDTQYFGPGTRLTVL.

The sample holds a few counts of this clonotype. This chain joins TRBV7-2 and TRBJ2-3; 14 bases agree with TRBD2. V trimming: 2 bases; J trimming: 3 bases; junction bases outside the gene matches: 13. Germline values: CDR1 SGHTA, CDR2 FQGNSA. The CDR3 loop spans 20 amino acids. CDR3 DNA sequence: TGTGCCAGCAGCTTACCGACTAGCGGGGGGGCCGGGTCGTCTACAGATACGCAGTATTTT. This encodes CASSLPTSGGAGSSTDTQYF.

This sequence joins TRBV20-1 and TRBJ2-6, with a tentative D call TRBD1 (5 bases). CDR1 is DFQATT and CDR2 is SNEGSKA in the germline V gene (reference sequence). The CDR3 loop spans 16 amino acids. With 1 base removed from V and 1 base from J, the gap between germline ends came to 11 bases. DNA of the CDR3: TGCAGTGCTAGAGTGGTCGCAGGGTCTGGGGCCAACGTCCTGACTTTC. Its translation is CSARVVAGSGANVLTF.

In this sample, this clonotype turned up many times. The CDR3 sequence is CASSRNEQDRGGEAFF. CDR3 in DNA: TGTGCCAGCAGCCGAAACGAACAAGACAGGGGTGGTGAAGCTTTCTTT. This chain uses TRBV3-1 with TRBJ1-1; 8 nucleotides agree with TRBD1. V was clipped by 4 bases and J by 7 bases; unmatched bases: 14. The CDR3 is made up of 16 amino acids. From germline, CDR1 is LGHDT and CDR2 YNNKEL (reference sequence). The full variable domain, in which reference TRBV3-1 and TRBJ1-1 provide the parts outside the CDR3, is DTAVSQTPKYLVTQMGNDKSIKCEQNLGHDTMYWYKQDSKKFLKIMFSYNNKELIINETVPNRFSPKSPDKAHLNLHINSLELGDSAVYFCASSRNEQDRGGEAFFGQGTRLTVV.

This clonotype was detected only a few times. The chain uses TRBV6-5 and TRBJ1-6, with D unclear. The CDR3 has 14 residues. Deletions cut 6 bases from V and 13 bases from J, with 19 bases between. Looked up from germline, CDR1 is MNHEY and CDR2 is SVGAGI. CDR3 residues: CASSSEYRLPPLHF. CDR3 nucleotide sequence: TGTGCCAGCAGCTCCGAGTACCGGCTACCGCCCCTCCACTTT.

The V call is TRBV6-5, the J call TRBJ2-2; 9 bases match TRBD2. CDR1 and CDR2 from the germline V gene are MNHEY and SVGAGI. The trim removed 0 bases at V and 13 bases at J, leaving 21 bases unmatched. CDR3 size: 19 residues. In DNA form, the CDR3 reads TGTGCCAGCAGTTACTCCTCGACCACTATTAGCGGGGGCCTGGGTAGGCTGTTTTTT. Translation: CASSYSSTTISGGLGRLFF.

The chain has TRBV4-1 and TRBJ2-2, with D possibly TRBD2 on 5 matching bases. V was shortened by 2 bases and J by 3 bases, with 10 bases between the two germline ends. From germline, CDR1 is MGHRA and CDR2 YSYEKL. The CDR3 is made up of 15 amino acids. CDR3 in DNA: TGCGCCAGCAGCCAATCTACGAGGGACACCGGGGAGCTGTTTTTT. Amino acid sequence: CASSQSTRDTGELFF.

The rearrangement joins TRBV11-2 to TRBJ1-4, with 9 bases aligning to TRBD1. This CDR3 has 15 residues. With V trimmed by 7 bases and J by 7 bases, 10 bases remained unmatched. Germline loops: CDR1 SGHAT, CDR2 FQNNGV. CDR3 region: CASTLGQGGVEKLFF. For the CDR3, the DNA is TGTGCCAGCACCTTGGGACAGGGTGGCGTTGAAAAACTGTTTTTT. The full variable domain, its missing parts supplied by reference TRBV11-2 and TRBJ1-4, is EAGVAQSPRYKIIEKRQSVAFWCNPISGHATLYWYQQILGQGPKLLIQFQNNGVVDDSQLPKDRFSAERLKGVDSTLKIQPAKLEDSAVYLCASTLGQGGVEKLFFGSGTQLSVL.

The chain employs TRBV29-1 and TRBJ2-1; 7 positions match TRBD1. CDR1 and CDR2 (germline): SQVTM, ANQGSEA. With V trimmed by 3 bases and J by 0 bases, 2 bases remained unmatched. This CDR3 is built from 14 residues. This CDR3 reads CSVEDRSSYNEQFF. The CDR3 DNA reads as TGCAGCGTTGAGGACAGGAGCTCCTACAATGAGCAGTTCTTC.

The chain has TRBV2 and TRBJ2-1; D uncertain. From germline, CDR1 is SNHLY and CDR2 FYNNEI. The CDR3 is made up of 14 amino acids. Trimming cost V 2 bases and J 5 bases, with 10 bases left between them. The CDR3 loop is CASSEQGLDNEQFF. DNA for the CDR3: TGTGCCAGCAGTGAACAAGGTTTGGACAATGAGCAGTTCTTC.